The clone carrying this TCR beta chain was picked up a small number of times. Its specificity is not known. The data stem from a study of blood T cells in healthy people across ages. Whole-study findings and limits: Across the age range, TCR beta diversity per million T cells fell in a roughly linear way. Long-lived donors had more naive CD4+ cells and higher diversity than aged donors.

The CDR3 sequence is 13 residues long. Germline V lookup: CDR1 SGDLS, CDR2 YYNGEE. V dropped 4 bases and J dropped 8 bases, with 13 bases sitting between them. With a J-beta primer mix and a sample-barcoded 5' primer, a second PCR ran about 7 to 12 cycles. Every sample returned 2.5 million or more CDR3-containing paired-end reads. TCRdb re-analysed the 5' RACE reads in MiXCR, keeping a single row per CDR3 protein. The sample lists over 950,000 distinct CDR3 sequences; 45% to 60% were seen once. The receptor comes from a woman aged 55-69 years in good health. Sequenced: blood. The chain has TRBV9 and TRBJ2-1; D unresolved. CDR3 DNA sequence: TGTGCCAGCAGCCCACACCTCTCACATGAGCAGTTCTTC. Its protein product is CASSPHLSHEQFF.